This T cell receptor (beta chain) was obtained from a study of OX40 agonist ivuxolimab in advanced cancers. Study-wide results and caveats: At doses 0.1 to 3.0 mg/kg, CD4+ and CD8+ clones expanded.

Germline CDR1 is SEHNR and CDR2 is FQNEAQ (reference sequence). The CDR3 is made up of 15 amino acids. Germline trimming cut 5 bases from V and 3 bases from J; bases unmatched to any gene: 6. This clone was seen once. Its antigen is not identified. Sequencing was performed with immunoSEQ multiplex PCR; in TCRdb, only in-frame clones are kept and a portion is missing. Of 10,000 to 11,000 clones listed, 70% to 80% were seen once; the top ten hold 33%. The sequence was obtained from an adult with an advanced solid tumor such as melanoma, head and neck, liver or kidney cancer. The V call is TRBV7-9, the J call TRBJ2-7; 11 nucleotides align to TRBD1. The input for sequencing was CD4+ or CD8+ T cells sorted from blood, taken in a trial of the OX40 agonist ivuxolimab. The chain's CDR3 is CASSPGQGGSYEQYF. The CDR3 DNA reads as TGTGCCAGCAGCCCGGGACAGGGGGGGAGCTACGAGCAGTACTTC.